The 18 T cell receptor beta chains given below trace back to one sample, sequenced in a study of T-cell memory formation after mild COVID-19. TCRdb independently ran MiXCR on the 5' RACE reads; one entry per CDR3 protein. Of 250,000 to 300,000 distinct CDR3 sequences in the sample, approximately 7.6% were seen once. Sequenced: PBMCs or a T cell subset sorted from them (not recorded which). All receptors derive from a man between 18 and 29 years old who had mild COVID-19 (a few samples of this study predate the infection). Cell type and time point are not known.

The chain joins TRBV6-5 to TRBJ1-5, with 7 bases fitting TRBD1. The V gene end was trimmed by 5 bases and the J gene end by 0 bases; junction bases not matched to a gene: 10. Germline loops: CDR1 MNHEY, CDR2 SVGAGI. The CDR3 is 17 residues long. The CDR3 sequence: CASSTRQGVYSNQPQHF. In DNA, the CDR3 is TGTGCCAGCAGTACTCGACAGGGAGTATATAGCAATCAGCCCCAGCATTTT.

This clonotype was seen only a few times. J is TRBJ1-5 and V is TRBV5-1; TRBD1 matches 9 bases. V was pared by 3 bases and J by 4 bases, with 20 bases of the junction left unmatched. This CDR3 is 20 amino acids long. Germline values: CDR1 SGHRS, CDR2 YFSETQ. The CDR3 reads CASSSRKPTQGATLNQPQHF. CDR3 nucleotide sequence: TGCGCCAGCAGCTCTCGTAAGCCTACACAGGGGGCGACATTAAATCAGCCCCAGCATTTT.

The genes are TRBV7-8 and TRBJ1-5, with D perhaps matching TRBD1 (5 bases). V dropped 9 bases and J dropped 2 bases, with 11 bases sitting between them. The CDR3 sequence is 13 residues long. CDR1 and CDR2 from the germline V gene are SGHVS and FQNEAQ. This CDR3 reads CASGGLGNQPQHF. Written as DNA, the CDR3 is TGTGCCAGTGGGGGACTGGGCAATCAGCCCCAGCATTTT.

The sample holds many counts of this clonotype. This rearrangement joins TRBV12-3 or TRBV12-4 to TRBJ1-5, with D unclear. The V and J ends lost 3 bases and 2 bases respectively, with 11 bases between them. This CDR3 is built from 15 residues. The CDR3 DNA follows: TGTGCCAGCAGTTTCGCGTATGGGGGCAATCAGCCCCAGCATTTT. Translation: CASSFAYGGNQPQHF.

This clonotype was observed a few times. The chain is built from TRBV7-8 and TRBJ1-1; D remains ambiguous. The CDR3 spans 16 residues. The V gene lost 5 bases and the J gene lost 6 bases, with 22 bases spanning the gap. Germline loops: CDR1 SGHVS, CDR2 FQNEAQ. The CDR3 spells CASSRPVPEGRSEAFF. The CDR3 coding sequence is TGTGCCAGCAGCCGACCCGTTCCAGAAGGTAGATCTGAAGCTTTCTTT. Complete variable domain (other parts from reference TRBV7-8 and TRBJ1-1): GAGVSQSPRYKVAKRGQDVALRCDPISGHVSLFWYQQALGQGPEFLTYFQNEAQLDKSGLPSDRFFAERPEGSVSTLKIQRTQQEDSAVYLCASSRPVPEGRSEAFFGQGTRLTVV.

This clonotype has only a few counts. In DNA, the CDR3 is TGTGCCACCAGCACCGATCGACAGACCGGGGAGCTGTTTTTT. Encoded protein: CATSTDRQTGELFF. The V and J genes are TRBV15 and TRBJ2-2; maybe TRBD1 (5 bases). The germline gives CDR1 LNHNV, CDR2 YYDKDF (reference sequence). CDR3 length: 14 residues. The V and J ends lost 4 bases and 5 bases respectively, with 11 bases between them.

This chain joins TRBV7-3 and TRBJ2-2, with 11 bases fitting TRBD1. CDR1 is SGHTA, CDR2 FQGTGA, per germline. The CDR3 has 17 amino acids. V lost 6 bases to trimming and J lost 0 bases; unmatched junction nucleotides: 6. The CDR3 region is CASSSPGQGANTGELFF. CDR3 DNA sequence: TGTGCCAGCAGTAGTCCGGGACAGGGGGCGAACACCGGGGAGCTGTTTTTT.

This chain links TRBV3-1 with TRBJ2-7; D perhaps matches TRBD2 (5 bases). This CDR3 is 14 amino acids long. Germline assignment: CDR1 LGHDT and CDR2 YNNKEL (reference sequence). Trimming took 0 bases from V and 2 from J, leaving 8 bases between them. The CDR3 DNA follows: TGTGCCAGCAGCCAAGAACCGGGAACCTACGAGCAGTACGTC. It specifies CASSQEPGTYEQYV.

In its sample, this clonotype was seen many times. J is TRBJ1-1 and V is TRBV5-1, with D unresolved. Germline CDR1 and CDR2: SGHRS and YFSETQ. The CDR3 length is 14 residues. Trimming took 1 base from V and 1 from J, leaving 8 bases between them. The CDR3 region is CASSLFGENTEAFF. The CDR3 DNA follows: TGCGCCAGCAGCTTGTTTGGGGAGAACACTGAAGCTTTCTTT.

This clonotype was seen a few times. The chain carries TRBV9 and TRBJ2-3; D is unresolved. CDR1 SGDLS and CDR2 YYNGEE come from the germline V gene. The length of the CDR3 is 14 residues. The ends were cut back, 3 bases at V and 2 bases at J, with 10 bases in the middle. The CDR3 DNA follows: TGTGCCAGCAGCGCCTCGACCTTCACAGATACGCAGTATTTT. Protein: CASSASTFTDTQYF. The variable domain in full, completed from reference TRBV9 and TRBJ2-3, reads DSGVTQTPKHLITATGQRVTLRCSPRSGDLSVYWYQQSLDQGLQFLIQYYNGEERAKGNILERFSAQQFPDLHSELNLSSLELGDSALYFCASSASTFTDTQYFGPGTRLTVL.

This clonotype was observed at least ten times. The CDR3 nucleotides read TGTGCCAGCAGCGTAGCGGCTCAAGAGACCCAGTACTTC. This gives the protein CASSVAAQETQYF. The gene calls are TRBV9 and TRBJ2-5; D gene ambiguous. CDR3 length: 13 amino acids. Per the germline V gene, CDR1 is SGDLS and CDR2 is YYNGEE. Between the trimmed V and J ends, which lost 0 bases and 2 bases, there was a span of 5 bases.

The chain carries TRBV27 and TRBJ1-6; D gene ambiguous. Between the trimmed V and J ends, which lost 10 bases and 5 bases, there was a span of 18 bases. Germline-derived CDR1 and CDR2 are MNHEY and SMNVEV (reference sequence). The CDR3 has 15 amino acids. The CDR3 bases are TGTGCCACAATAAACGGACCTAGGGATAATTCACCCCTCCACTTT. It encodes CATINGPRDNSPLHF.

This clonotype was seen many times. Written as DNA, the CDR3 is TGTGCCAGCAGTGAAAAGAGCTCCTACAATGAGCAGTTCTTC. Its translation: CASSEKSSYNEQFF. This chain links TRBV9 with TRBJ2-1; D uncertain. Trimming removed 5 bases at V and 0 bases at J, with 9 bases between. The CDR3 sequence is 14 residues long. Germline assignment: CDR1 SGDLS and CDR2 YYNGEE.

This clonotype was seen a handful of times. The rearrangement links TRBV27 to TRBJ2-7; a weak D match, TRBD1 (6 bases). V gave up 2 bases and J gave up 4 bases, with 12 bases separating them. The CDR3 spans 14 residues. Germline V gene sequence: CDR1 MNHEY, CDR2 SMNVEV (reference sequence). This chain's CDR3 is CASSLSLGAYEQYV. The CDR3, as DNA: TGTGCCAGCAGTTTAAGTTTGGGGGCATACGAGCAGTACGTC.

The chain couples TRBV30 to TRBJ1-3; unclear D gene. V was pared by 1 base and J by 9 bases, with 10 bases between. This CDR3 has 12 residues. Germline V CDR1 and CDR2: GTSNPN, SVGIG (reference sequence). CDR3 in amino acids: CAWSATVATIYF. The CDR3 region has the DNA TGTGCCTGGAGTGCCACGGTAGCCACCATATATTTT.

In this sample, this clonotype turned up many times. This CDR3 is CATSDSLGAATEAFF. In nucleotides, the CDR3 is TGTGCCACCAGTGATAGTCTGGGGGCGGCCACTGAAGCTTTCTTT. The chain joins TRBV24-1 to TRBJ1-1; perhaps TRBD1 as D (6 bases). This CDR3 is 15 amino acids long. The germline V gene has CDR1 KGHDR and CDR2 SFDVKD. V lost 3 bases and J lost 4, with 14 bases in between.

In nucleotides, the CDR3 is TGTGCCAGCAGCTTAGAAAGGCAAAGCCTCGAGCAGTACTTC. Protein: CASSLERQSLEQYF. V gene TRBV11-2 combines with J gene TRBJ2-7; no firm D call. This CDR3 is 14 amino acids long. Germline V CDR1 and CDR2: SGHAT, FQNNGV. V lost 0 bases and J lost 6, with 12 bases in between.

Ten or more counts support this clonotype. The chain uses TRBV7-9 and TRBJ2-3; 8 bases are shared with TRBD2. Germline-derived CDR1 and CDR2 are SEHNR and FQNEAQ (reference sequence). V lost 5 bases, J lost 2 bases, and 6 bases stayed unmatched. This CDR3 is 15 amino acids long. CDR3 residues: CASSAGTSITDTQYF. The CDR3 nucleotides are TGTGCCAGCAGCGCCGGGACTAGTATCACAGATACGCAGTATTTT.